This TCR beta chain was profiled in a study of blood T cell repertoires in COVID-19. The table came from immunoSEQ multiplex PCR; TCRdb's copy has only in-frame clones and leaves some out. The data contain over 150,000 clones, around 78% of them seen just once; the ten biggest clones take up under 2%. The germline gives CDR1 LNHNV, CDR2 YYDKDF (reference sequence). The CDR3 contains 15 residues. V lost 0 bases to trimming and J lost 5 bases, with 11 bases between them. The chain is built from TRBV15 and TRBJ1-5; tentative D call: TRBD1 (5 bases). Material for sequencing was peripheral blood. This receptor was identified in an elderly man with acute or convalescent COVID-19. The CDR3 here is CATSRDLGGDQPQHF. CDR3 nucleotides: TGTGCCACCAGCAGAGACCTGGGGGGGGATCAGCCCCAGCATTTT.